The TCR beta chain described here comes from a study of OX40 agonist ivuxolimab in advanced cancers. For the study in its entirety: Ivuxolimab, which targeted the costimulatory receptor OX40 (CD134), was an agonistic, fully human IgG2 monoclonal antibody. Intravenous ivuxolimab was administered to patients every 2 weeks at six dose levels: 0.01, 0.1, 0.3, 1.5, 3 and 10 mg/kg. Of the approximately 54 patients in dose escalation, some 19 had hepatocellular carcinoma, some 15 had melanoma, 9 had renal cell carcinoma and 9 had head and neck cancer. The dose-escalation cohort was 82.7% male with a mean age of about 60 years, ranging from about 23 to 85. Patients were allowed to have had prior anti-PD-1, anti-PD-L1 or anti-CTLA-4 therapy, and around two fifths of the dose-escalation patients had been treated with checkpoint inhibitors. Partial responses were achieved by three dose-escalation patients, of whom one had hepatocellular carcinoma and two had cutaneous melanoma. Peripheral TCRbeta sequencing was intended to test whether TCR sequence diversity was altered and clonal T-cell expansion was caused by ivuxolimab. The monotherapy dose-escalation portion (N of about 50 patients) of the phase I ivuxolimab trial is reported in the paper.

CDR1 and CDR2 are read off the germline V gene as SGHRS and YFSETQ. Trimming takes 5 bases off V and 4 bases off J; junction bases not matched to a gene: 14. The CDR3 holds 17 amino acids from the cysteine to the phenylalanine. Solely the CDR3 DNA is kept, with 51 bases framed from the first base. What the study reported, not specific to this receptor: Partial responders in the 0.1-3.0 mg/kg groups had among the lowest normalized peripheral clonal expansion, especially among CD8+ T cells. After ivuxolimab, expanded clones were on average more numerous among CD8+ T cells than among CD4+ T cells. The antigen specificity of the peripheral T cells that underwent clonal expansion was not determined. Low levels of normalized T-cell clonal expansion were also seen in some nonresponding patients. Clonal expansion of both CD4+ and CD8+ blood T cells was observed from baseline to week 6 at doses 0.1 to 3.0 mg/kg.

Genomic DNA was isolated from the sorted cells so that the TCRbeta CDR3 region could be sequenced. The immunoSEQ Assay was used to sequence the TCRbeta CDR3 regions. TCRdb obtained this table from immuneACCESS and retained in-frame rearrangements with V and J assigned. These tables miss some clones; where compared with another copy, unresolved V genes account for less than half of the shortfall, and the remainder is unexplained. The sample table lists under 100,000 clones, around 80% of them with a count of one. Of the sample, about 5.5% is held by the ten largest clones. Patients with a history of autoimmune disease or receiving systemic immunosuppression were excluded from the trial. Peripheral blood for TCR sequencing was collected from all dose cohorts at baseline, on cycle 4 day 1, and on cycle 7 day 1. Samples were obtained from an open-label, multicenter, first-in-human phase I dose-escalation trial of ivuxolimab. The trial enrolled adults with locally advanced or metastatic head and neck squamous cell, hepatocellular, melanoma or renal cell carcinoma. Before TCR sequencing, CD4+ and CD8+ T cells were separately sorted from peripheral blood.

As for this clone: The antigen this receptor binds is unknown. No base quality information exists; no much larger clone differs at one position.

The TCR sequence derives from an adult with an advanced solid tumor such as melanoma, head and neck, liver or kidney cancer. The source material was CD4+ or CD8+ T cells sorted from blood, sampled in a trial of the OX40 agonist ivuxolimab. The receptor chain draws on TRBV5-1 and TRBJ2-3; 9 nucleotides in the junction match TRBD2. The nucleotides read TGCGCCAGCAGTTCCCAATTAGCGGGAGCAGGGGCAGATACGCAGTATTTT. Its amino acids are CASSSQLAGAGADTQYF.